This T cell receptor beta chain was sequenced in a study of blood T cells in healthy people across ages. Whole-study results and caveats: Bulk PBMC profiling left naive and antigen-experienced comparisons inconclusive.

This clonotype occurred a few times. No antigen is known for it. CDR1 is SGHRS, CDR2 YFSETQ, per germline. The CDR3 has 16 amino acids. Healthy Caucasian individuals from Russia aged about 6 to 90 were enrolled as donors. Each donor had 7.5 to 10 milliliters of peripheral blood drawn. Through a sample-barcoded 5' primer and a J-beta primer mix, a second PCR was run for roughly 6 to 11 cycles. Every sample gave at least 2.5 million paired-end reads containing CDR3. MiXCR, run by TCRdb on the 5' RACE reads, gives a single entry per CDR3 protein. The sample contains some 1,500,000 distinct CDR3 sequences, about 42% of which appear only once.

V and J are TRBV5-1 and TRBJ2-1; the D is unclear. The tail of the sequence fits TRBJ2-7 better, so the J call may be wrong. Specimen: blood. The source is a woman aged 18-30 years in good health. CDR3: CASSLETDNSYNEQYF. The DNA for the CDR3 is TGCGCCAGCAGCTTGGAAACTGATAACTCCTACAATGAGCAGTACTTC.